These 28 T cell receptor beta chains came from one sample sequenced in a study of response to subunit inactivated influenza vaccine. MiXCR, run by TCRdb on the RT-PCR reads, gives a single entry per CDR3 protein. The sample lists approximately 530,000 distinct CDR3 sequences; around 7.7% were seen once. The sample consisted of PBMCs from blood, taken less than 30 months after vaccination. The receptors stem from a man aged 50 to 75 who received an inactivated influenza vaccine.

The chain couples TRBV20-1 to TRBJ1-1, with D hard to call. The germline gives CDR1 DFQATT, CDR2 SNEGSKA (reference sequence). This CDR3 comprises 13 residues. Trimming took off 4 bases at V and 0 bases at J, with 9 bases between the two ends. The CDR3 DNA reads TGCAGTGCTAATCGGATGATGAACACTGAAGCTTTCTTT. Its protein product is CSANRMMNTEAFF.

This clonotype was seen many times. The rearrangement uses TRBV5-5 and TRBJ2-2; 9 nucleotides line up with TRBD2. Germline values: CDR1 SGHKS, CDR2 YYEKEE (reference sequence). This CDR3 spans 17 amino acids. Trimming removed 0 bases from V and 4 bases from J; junction bases left unmatched: 7. Written as DNA, the CDR3 is TGTGCCAGCAGCTTGGTCGGTGTGCGGGGGGGCACCGGGGAGCTGTTTTTT. Translating gives CASSLVGVRGGTGELFF.

This clonotype came up many times. The chain joins TRBV5-1 to TRBJ2-3; 9 bases map to TRBD2. The CDR3 is 14 amino acids. Germline V gene data show CDR1 as SGHRS and CDR2 as YFSETQ. The ends lost 6 bases at V and 6 bases at J; junction bases unmatched: 8. The CDR3 bases are TGCGCCAGCAAATTAGCGGGGGCTCATGATACGCAGTATTTT. Residues: CASKLAGAHDTQYF. Full variable domain (remainder filled in from reference TRBV5-1 and TRBJ2-3): KAGVTQTPRYLIKTRGQQVTLSCSPISGHRSVSWYQQTPGQGLQFLFEYFSETQRNKGNFPGRFSGRQFSNSRSEMNVSTLELGDSALYLCASKLAGAHDTQYFGPGTRLTVL.

This clonotype occurred a few times. V is TRBV29-1 and J is TRBJ2-5, with 8 positions matching TRBD1. In germline, CDR1 is SQVTM, CDR2 ANQGSEA. After removal of 1 base from V and 7 bases from J, the junction contained 8 bases not matched to a gene. CDR3 length equals 14 residues. The CDR3 nucleotides read TGCAGCGTTGAAGGTCAGGGGGCTTTGATGACCCAGTACTTC. This encodes CSVEGQGALMTQYF.

This clonotype was observed a few times. V and J are TRBV7-2 and TRBJ2-7; no reliable D call. V lost 3 bases and J 10 bases, leaving 13 bases between the germline ends. CDR3 length equals 12 residues. The germline V gene has CDR1 SGHTA and CDR2 FQGNSA. CDR3 nucleotide sequence: TGTGCCAGCAGCTTCAGCCAGCAAAGACAGTACTTC. Its translation is CASSFSQQRQYF.

The table lists this clonotype with many counts. CDR3 residues: CASSRRGSQETQYF. DNA for the CDR3: TGTGCCAGCAGCCGCCGGGGGAGCCAAGAGACCCAGTACTTC. The V and J genes are TRBV5-5 and TRBJ2-5, with D possibly TRBD2 on 6 matching bases. Trimming took off 4 bases at V and 1 base at J, with 11 bases between the two ends. Germline V lookup: CDR1 SGHKS, CDR2 YYEKEE (reference sequence). There are 14 residues in the CDR3.

This clonotype came up a few times. This chain joins TRBV12-3 or TRBV12-4 and TRBJ1-3; TRBD1 matches 12 bases. CDR3 length: 15 amino acids. With 6 bases clipped from V and 3 bases from J, the junction kept 3 bases outside the gene matches. The DNA of the CDR3 is TGTGCCAGCAGCGGGACAGGGGGCAGTGGAAACACCATATATTTT. This sequence encodes CASSGTGGSGNTIYF.

CDR3 DNA: TGCAGTGCTAGGGGGCAGGTCTATAATTCACCCCTCCACTTT. Its protein product is CSARGQVYNSPLHF. The chain couples TRBV20-1 to TRBJ1-6, with D possibly TRBD1 on 5 matching bases. Germline CDR1 and CDR2: DFQATT and SNEGSKA (reference sequence). Trimming took off 3 bases at V and 3 bases at J, with 9 bases between the two ends. The CDR3 is 14 amino acids.

In this sample, this clonotype turned up a few times. The chain joins TRBV5-4 to TRBJ2-3, with 11 bases matching TRBD1. The CDR3 runs to 20 residues. J gave up 0 bases and V 3 bases, and 15 bases lay outside the gene matches. Germline CDR1 is SGHNT and CDR2 is YYREEE (reference sequence). CDR3 sequence: CASSSPGQGVRGRSTDTQYF. CDR3 sequence (DNA): TGTGCCAGCAGCTCCCCGGGACAGGGGGTTCGAGGACGAAGCACAGATACGCAGTATTTT.

This clonotype was counted a few times. The V and J genes are TRBV18 and TRBJ2-7; 7 bases agree with TRBD1. Per germline, CDR1 KGHSH and CDR2 LQKENI. J gave up 5 bases and V 3 bases, and 4 bases lay outside the gene matches. This CDR3 contains 13 residues. The CDR3: CASSPDGTDEQYF. CDR3 nucleotides: TGTGCCAGCTCACCTGACGGGACAGACGAGCAGTACTTC. The full variable domain, completed using reference TRBV18 and TRBJ2-7, is NAGVMQNPRHLVRRRGQEARLRCSPMKGHSHVYWYRQLPEEGLKFMVYLQKENIIDESGMPKERFSAEFPKEGPSILRIQQVVRGDSAAYFCASSPDGTDEQYFGPGTRLTVT.

A few counts support this clonotype. The chain couples TRBV28 to TRBJ1-5; D not resolved. The ends were cut back, 6 bases at V and 2 bases at J, with 8 bases in the middle. Germline lookup yields CDR1 MDHEN and CDR2 SYDVKM. The length of the CDR3 is 13 residues. The CDR3 nucleotides read TGTGCCAGCAGGCAGACGGGCAATCAGCCCCAGCATTTT. This encodes CASRQTGNQPQHF.

The V call is TRBV18, the J call TRBJ1-4; D is unclear. With 3 bases removed from V and 8 bases from J, the gap between germline ends came to 13 bases. CDR3 length equals 14 residues. Per the germline V gene, CDR1 is KGHSH and CDR2 is LQKENI. The DNA for the CDR3 is TGTGCCAGCTCACCGGGCCACGGCGGCGAAAAACTGTTTTTT. Amino acids: CASSPGHGGEKLFF.

This clonotype was seen many times. The chain links TRBV9 to TRBJ2-2, with 9 bases fitting TRBD1. V was pared by 3 bases and J by 7 bases, with 7 bases of the junction left unmatched. CDR3 size: 15 residues. The germline V gene encodes CDR1 SGDLS and CDR2 YYNGEE. The CDR3 spells CASSGADRGLGELFF. In DNA form, the CDR3 reads TGTGCCAGCAGCGGCGCGGACAGGGGTCTCGGGGAGCTGTTTTTT.

The chain recombines TRBV4-3 with TRBJ2-3; no definite D call. Germline V lookup: CDR1 LGHNA, CDR2 YSLEER. This CDR3 spans 15 amino acids. Trimming took off 0 bases at V and 7 bases at J, with 14 bases between the two ends. CDR3 nucleotides: TGCGCCAGCAGCCAAGAACTCGTGGGGTCAAATACGCAGTATTTT. This translates into CASSQELVGSNTQYF.

V usage is TRBV7-9 and J usage is TRBJ2-2; D is unclear. Per the germline V gene, CDR1 is SEHNR and CDR2 is FQNEAQ (reference sequence). V lost 10 bases and J lost 1, with 13 bases in between. This CDR3 is built from 14 residues. CDR3 region: CATQAPLNTGELFF. The CDR3 DNA reads TGTGCCACCCAGGCACCCCTGAACACCGGGGAGCTGTTTTTT.

V is TRBV12-3 or TRBV12-4 and J is TRBJ2-7; TRBD1 aligns across 8 bases. The CDR3 runs to 15 residues. Unmatched junction bases numbered 6, after V lost 3 bases and J lost 2 bases. The CDR3 coding sequence is TGTGCCAGCAGTTTGACAGGGGCCAGCGCCTACGAGCAGTACTTC. It is translated as CASSLTGASAYEQYF.

This clonotype was seen a few times. CDR3 bases: TGTGCCAGCAGCTCGTACAGGGGGAGCTATGGCTACACCTTC. Its protein product is CASSSYRGSYGYTF. The chain uses TRBV13 and TRBJ1-2; TRBD1 matches 8 bases. This CDR3 comprises 14 residues. Looked up from germline, CDR1 is PRHDT and CDR2 is FYEKMQ (reference sequence). Unmatched junction bases numbered 5, after V lost 4 bases and J lost 4 bases.

Ten or more counts support this clonotype. V gene TRBV7-8 combines with J gene TRBJ2-7, with 11 positions matching TRBD1. CDR3 size: 15 residues. Germline V lookup: CDR1 SGHVS, CDR2 FQNEAQ. Trimming removed 5 bases from V and 7 bases from J; junction bases left unmatched: 10. DNA for the CDR3: TGTGCCAGCAGCCTACGGACAGGGGGCGTGGATGAGCAGTACTTC. This codes for CASSLRTGGVDEQYF. Complete variable domain (other parts from reference TRBV7-8 and TRBJ2-7): GAGVSQSPRYKVAKRGQDVALRCDPISGHVSLFWYQQALGQGPEFLTYFQNEAQLDKSGLPSDRFFAERPEGSVSTLKIQRTQQEDSAVYLCASSLRTGGVDEQYFGPGTRLTVT.

This clonotype appeared many times. The chain couples TRBV12-3 or TRBV12-4 to TRBJ2-5; 9 nucleotides match TRBD1. The CDR3 sequence is 17 residues long. V dropped 6 bases and J dropped 0; count of bases not matched to a gene: 11. This CDR3 reads CASSPGQGFSYQETQYF. In DNA, the CDR3 is TGTGCCAGCAGCCCGGGACAGGGATTCAGTTACCAAGAGACCCAGTACTTC.

This clonotype has a handful of counts. This rearrangement joins TRBV20-1 to TRBJ2-7, with D tentatively TRBD2 (6 bases). Deletions cut 6 bases from V and 1 base from J, with 19 bases between. Germline V gene sequence: CDR1 DFQATT, CDR2 SNEGSKA (reference sequence). The CDR3 is made up of 15 amino acids. DNA of the CDR3: TGCAGTGCGGGAGAGGCGGGGAGGCGATCCTACGAGCAGTACTTC. It encodes CSAGEAGRRSYEQYF.

This clonotype was seen at least ten times. The chain uses TRBV20-1 and TRBJ2-1, with 7 bases lining up with TRBD1. V was clipped by 0 bases and J by 2 bases; unmatched bases: 1. This CDR3 contains 14 residues. Germline V gene lookup returns CDR1 DFQATT and CDR2 SNEGSKA (reference sequence). CDR3: CSAREGQTYNEQFF. As DNA, the CDR3 is TGCAGTGCTAGAGAGGGACAGACCTACAATGAGCAGTTCTTC.

The chain couples TRBV20-1 to TRBJ2-5; D may match TRBD1 or TRBD2 (5 bases each). The CDR3 runs 13 residues. CDR1 is DFQATT, CDR2 SNEGSKA, per germline (reference sequence). Trimming stripped 1 base from V and 5 bases from J, with 11 bases between. The CDR3 sequence: CSARAGARETQYF. CDR3 bases: TGCAGTGCTAGAGCCGGGGCGCGTGAGACCCAGTACTTC.

This clonotype was seen more than once but under ten times. V gene TRBV20-1 combines with J gene TRBJ2-3; 9 bases map to TRBD2. V shed 6 bases, J shed 0 bases, and the junction held 7 bases outside the gene matches. The CDR3 is 15 residues long. Looked up from germline, CDR1 is DFQATT and CDR2 is SNEGSKA (reference sequence). The CDR3 DNA reads as TGCAGTGCCTTAGCCGGGACTAGCAGCACAGATACGCAGTATTTT. This gives the protein CSALAGTSSTDTQYF.

This clonotype was seen only a few times. This chain connects TRBV9 to TRBJ1-1; D is unclear. The CDR3 consists of 11 residues. Trimming removed 3 bases at V and 11 bases at J, with 11 bases between. CDR1 and CDR2 from the germline V gene are SGDLS and YYNGEE. CDR3 in amino acids: CASSGEPGAFF. DNA for the CDR3: TGTGCCAGCAGCGGAGAGCCGGGGGCTTTCTTT. The full variable domain, with the rest looked up from reference TRBV9 and TRBJ1-1, is DSGVTQTPKHLITATGQRVTLRCSPRSGDLSVYWYQQSLDQGLQFLIQYYNGEERAKGNILERFSAQQFPDLHSELNLSSLELGDSALYFCASSGEPGAFFGQGTRLTVV.

This clonotype was detected a few times. The chain joins TRBV29-1 to TRBJ1-1; D uncertain. The germline V gene encodes CDR1 SQVTM and CDR2 ANQGSEA. The CDR3 is made up of 12 amino acids. The ends were cut back, 4 bases at V and 2 bases at J, with 8 bases in the middle. DNA for the CDR3: TGCAGCGTTGGGCAGAGAAACACTGAAGCTTTCTTT. Translating gives CSVGQRNTEAFF.

The table lists this clonotype with many counts. The rearrangement joins TRBV5-5 to TRBJ1-2; 7 bases fit TRBD1. The CDR3 length is 16 residues. V trimming: 0 bases; J trimming: 0 bases; junction bases outside the gene matches: 5. Germline V CDR1 and CDR2: SGHKS, YYEKEE (reference sequence). Here the CDR3 DNA reads TGTGCCAGCAGCTTGGCCGTGGGACAGACTAACTATGGCTACACCTTC. Amino acid sequence: CASSLAVGQTNYGYTF. The complete variable domain, with remaining parts taken from reference TRBV5-5 and TRBJ1-2, reads DAGVTQSPTHLIKTRGQQVTLRCSPISGHKSVSWYQQVLGQGPQFIFQYYEKEERGRGNFPDRFSARQFPNYSSELNVNALLLGDSALYLCASSLAVGQTNYGYTFGSGTRLTVV.

This clonotype was seen a handful of times. This chain uses TRBV20-1 with TRBJ2-7; possibly TRBD1 or TRBD2 for D (5 bases each). The germline CDR1 and CDR2 sequences are DFQATT and SNEGSKA (reference sequence). Trimming took 0 bases from V and 3 from J, leaving 12 bases between them. The CDR3 runs 14 residues. CDR3 in DNA: TGCAGTGCTAGAGACAGGGACGGTGACTACGAGCAGTACTTC. Translated, it gives CSARDRDGDYEQYF.

This chain links TRBV25-1 with TRBJ2-1, with 8 positions matching TRBD2. Germline V gene data show CDR1 as MGHDK and CDR2 as SYGVNS. V shed 4 bases, J shed 15 bases, and the junction held 11 bases outside the gene matches. The CDR3 length is 13 residues. The CDR3 protein is CASSGSSSGSLFF. CDR3 sequence (DNA): TGTGCCAGCAGTGGGTCCTCAAGCGGGAGCTTGTTCTTC.